This is a list of T cell receptor beta chains from one sample in a study of cytomegalovirus exposure and HLA in healthy donors. Generated by immunoSEQ multiplex PCR, the TCRdb table keeps only in-frame clones and is missing some. Its table lists around 75,000 clones. The sequencing sample was made of PBMCs. Receptors were obtained from a man aged 50 to 60 in good health and CMV-seropositive. The CDR3 runs from the conserved cysteine through the conserved F or W. The D gene is left open where the match is weak.

CDR3 protein: CASRLGQGPEAFF
J gene: TRBJ1-1
V gene: TRBV6-1
D gene: TRBD1

CDR3 protein: CASSVDTNYGYTF
J gene: TRBJ1-2
V gene: TRBV2
D gene: NA

CDR3 protein: CSASFSYEQYF
J gene: TRBJ2-7
V gene: TRBV20-1
D gene: NA

CDR3 protein: CASSRREGEKLFF
J gene: TRBJ1-4
V gene: TRBV6-6
D gene: NA

CDR3 protein: CASSLAGAGASGDTQYF
J gene: TRBJ2-3
V gene: TRBV5-1
D gene: TRBD2

CDR3 protein: CASSPGRDSNSPLHF
J gene: TRBJ1-6
V gene: TRBV5-1
D gene: NA

CDR3 protein: CASAATGSEEKLFF
J gene: TRBJ1-4
V gene: TRBV11-3
D gene: NA

CDR3 protein: CASSSPINEQFF
J gene: TRBJ2-1
V gene: TRBV5-5
D gene: NA

CDR3 protein: CASSIGREGLHEQYF
J gene: TRBJ2-7
V gene: TRBV19
D gene: TRBD2

CDR3 protein: CASNEVASGSTDTQYF
J gene: TRBJ2-3
V gene: TRBV27
D gene: TRBD2

CDR3 protein: CASSEATRGGLTDTQYF
J gene: TRBJ2-3
V gene: TRBV6-1
D gene: TRBD2

CDR3 protein: CASSSNRAGVYTGELFF
J gene: TRBJ2-2
V gene: TRBV19
D gene: NA

CDR3 protein: CASSSGSRTSGDPSYNEQFF
J gene: TRBJ2-1
V gene: TRBV11-3
D gene: TRBD2

CDR3 protein: CASSLSNRGLGTEAFF
J gene: TRBJ1-1
V gene: TRBV5-1
D gene: TRBD1

CDR3 protein: CASSFGGAKNIQYF
J gene: TRBJ2-4
V gene: TRBV27
D gene: NA

CDR3 protein: CAISDPGQGGYGYTF
J gene: TRBJ1-2
V gene: TRBV10-3
D gene: TRBD1

CDR3 protein: CASSRQENTGELFF
J gene: TRBJ2-2
V gene: TRBV18
D gene: NA

CDR3 protein: CASRSSQLVTFTDTQYF
J gene: TRBJ2-3
V gene: TRBV12-2
D gene: NA

CDR3 protein: CASSSGTGTDTQYF
J gene: TRBJ2-3
V gene: TRBV5-4
D gene: TRBD1

CDR3 protein: CAWSGTTRLTDTQYF
J gene: TRBJ2-3
V gene: TRBV30
D gene: NA

CDR3 protein: CASSPDRETQYF
J gene: TRBJ2-5
V gene: TRBV18
D gene: NA

CDR3 protein: CASSQDRVGNEQFF
J gene: TRBJ2-1
V gene: TRBV7-2
D gene: TRBD1

CDR3 protein: CASSLPGDYGYTF
J gene: TRBJ1-2
V gene: TRBV5-1
D gene: NA

CDR3 protein: CASSLNVGSIYEQYF
J gene: TRBJ2-7
V gene: TRBV5-1
D gene: NA

CDR3 protein: CATSTHRDRNTEAFF
J gene: TRBJ1-1
V gene: TRBV15
D gene: TRBD1

CDR3 protein: CASSTRTGHTEQFF
J gene: TRBJ2-1
V gene: TRBV6-1
D gene: TRBD1

CDR3 protein: CASIPPADSLNTEAFF
J gene: TRBJ1-1
V gene: TRBV5-5
D gene: NA